The entry below gives a single T cell receptor beta chain sequence along with its context. The antigen is not known. TCRdb's copy holds only in-frame clones and misses some; the assay was immunoSEQ multiplex PCR. The profile shows approximately 5,000 clones, under 70% of them singletons. The germline gives CDR1 MDHEN, CDR2 SYDVKM. There are 15 residues in the CDR3. Between the trimmed V and J ends, which lost 3 bases and 3 bases, there was a span of 14 bases. The data belong to a study of CD8 T cell repertoires and HIV-1 epitope variants. Study information: Each of Twenty-five Gag and Nef epitope peptides stimulated a separate culture. Tested: three Gag epitope families, Nef HW9 and YT9.

Broader study findings: About 10 antigen-specific TCR beta clonotypes were found; roughly six seemed cross-reactive to variants.

The sequenced sample was cultured CD8+ T cells derived from PBMCs. The chain couples TRBV28 to TRBJ1-1, with D possibly being TRBD1 (6 bases). This clonotype originated in a male donor with HIV. CDR3 amino acids: CASSFQGQKDTEAFF. The CDR3 DNA follows: TGTGCCAGCAGTTTTCAGGGGCAGAAGGACACTGAAGCTTTCTTT.